This T cell receptor (beta chain) comes out of a study of Ad26.COV2.S vaccination and SARS-CoV-2 variants. Whole-study context: Ad26.COV2.S given intramuscularly, once or twice 56 days apart. Study outcomes and limitations: With respect to non-spike TCR breadth, vaccine and placebo recipients were similar.

For this clone: Its antigen is unknown.

The CDR3 consists of 15 residues. Losses at the gene ends were 6 bases for V and 3 bases for J; bases not matched to a gene: 8. The germline CDR1 and CDR2 sequences are LNHNV and YYDKDF (reference sequence). Some clones are missing from TCRdb's copy, which holds only in-frame ones; the method was immunoSEQ multiplex PCR. The sample shows about 220,000 clones, approximately 90% of them seen only once. Treatment specified: some 19 received Ad26.COV2.S at low or high dose, single or two shots; five or six received placebo; per-sample allocation not given. Samples analyzed were those drawn on day 63 after the first vaccine or placebo injection.

This specimen was peripheral blood, taken in a trial of Ad26.COV2.S vaccine versus placebo. This TCR derives from a person between 18 and 65 years old who received the Ad26.COV2.S COVID-19 vaccine or a placebo. The chain carries TRBV15 and TRBJ2-3; TRBD1 aligns across 8 bases. The chain's CDR3 is CATRRGQGGTDTQYF. The CDR3 DNA follows: TGTGCCACCAGACGAGGACAGGGAGGAACAGATACGCAGTATTTT.